This T cell receptor (beta chain) comes out of a study of T cells after yellow fever vaccination. This clonotype was seen a handful of times. Each CDR3 protein gets one entry after TCRdb re-called the 5' RACE reads with MiXCR. This table has about 320,000 distinct CDR3 sequences, 3.5% to 4.5% appearing once. V dropped 0 bases and J dropped 5; count of bases not matched to a gene: 7. Germline CDR1 reads MNHNY; CDR2 reads SVGAGI (reference sequence). CDR3 size: 16 residues. Here the sequenced sample was PBMCs, taken 15 days after the yellow fever booster vaccination. V is TRBV6-6 and J is TRBJ2-1; 7 bases map to TRBD2. This clonotype was sampled from a man aged 18 to 29 who received the YFV17D yellow fever vaccine. The CDR3 region has the DNA TGTGCCAGCAGTTACTCTGTGCAGCGGGGTGACAATGAGCAGTTCTTC. Translated: CASSYSVQRGDNEQFF.